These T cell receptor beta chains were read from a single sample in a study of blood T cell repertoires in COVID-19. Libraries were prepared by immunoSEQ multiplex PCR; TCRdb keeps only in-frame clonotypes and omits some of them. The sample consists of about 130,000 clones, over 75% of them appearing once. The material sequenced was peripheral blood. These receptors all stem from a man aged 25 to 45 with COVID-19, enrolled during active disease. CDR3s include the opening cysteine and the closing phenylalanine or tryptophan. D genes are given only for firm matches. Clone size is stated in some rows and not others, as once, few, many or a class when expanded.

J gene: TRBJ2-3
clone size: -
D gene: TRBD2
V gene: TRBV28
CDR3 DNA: TGTGCCAGCAGTTTAGCGCTAGCGGGAGAGACCACAGATACGCAGTATTTT
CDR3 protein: CASSLALAGETTDTQYF

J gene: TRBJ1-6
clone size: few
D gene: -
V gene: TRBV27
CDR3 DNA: TGTGCCACTCGGGTTGGTGGGGCCCCTAATTCACCCCTCCACTTT
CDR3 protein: CATRVGGAPNSPLHF

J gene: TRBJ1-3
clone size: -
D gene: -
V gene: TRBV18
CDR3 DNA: TGTGCCAGCTCACCAACGGACACGGCTGGAAACACCATATATTTT
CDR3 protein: CASSPTDTAGNTIYF

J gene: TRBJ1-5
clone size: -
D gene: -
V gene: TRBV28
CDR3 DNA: TGTGCCAGCAGTTTGGCAGGAACCCCTAGCAATCAGCCCCAGCATTTT
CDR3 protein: CASSLAGTPSNQPQHF

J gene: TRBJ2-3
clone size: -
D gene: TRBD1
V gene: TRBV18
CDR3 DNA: TGTGCCAGCTCACCGGGACAGGGCCCCACAGATACGCAGTATTTT
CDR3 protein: CASSPGQGPTDTQYF

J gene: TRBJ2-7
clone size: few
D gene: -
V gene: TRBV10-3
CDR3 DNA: TGTGCCATCAGTGAGATCGGGTATAGTGACGAGCAGTACTTC
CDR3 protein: CAISEIGYSDEQYF

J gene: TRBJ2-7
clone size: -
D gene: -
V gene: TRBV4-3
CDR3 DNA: TGCGCCAGCAGCGCGGGACTCCCCTACGAGCAGTACTTC
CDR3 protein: CASSAGLPYEQYF

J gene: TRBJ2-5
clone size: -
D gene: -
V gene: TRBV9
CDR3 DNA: TGTGCCAGCTCGCGGTGGGGGGGCGAAGAGACCCAGTACTTC
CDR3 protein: CASSRWGGEETQYF

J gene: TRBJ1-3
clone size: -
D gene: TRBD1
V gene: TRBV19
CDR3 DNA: TGTGCCAGTAGTACCGACAGGGGGCTCGGAAACACCATATATTTT
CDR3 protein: CASSTDRGLGNTIYF

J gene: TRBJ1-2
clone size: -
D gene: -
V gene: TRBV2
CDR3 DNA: TGTGCCAGCAGTGAAAGCACAGGGTTGTATGGCTACACCTTC
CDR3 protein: CASSESTGLYGYTF

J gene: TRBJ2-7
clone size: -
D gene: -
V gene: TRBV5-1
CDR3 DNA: TGCGCCAGCAGCTTGGGGCTGAACTACGAGCAGTACTTC
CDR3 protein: CASSLGLNYEQYF

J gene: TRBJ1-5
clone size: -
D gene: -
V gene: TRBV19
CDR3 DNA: TGTGCCAGTAGTTATCAGGAGGAGGGGTATCAGCCCCAGCATTTT
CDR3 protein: CASSYQEEGYQPQHF

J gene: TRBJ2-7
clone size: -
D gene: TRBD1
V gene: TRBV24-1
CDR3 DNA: TGTGCCACCAGTGATCCCGGGACAGGGACCTACGAGCAGTACTTC
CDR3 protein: CATSDPGTGTYEQYF

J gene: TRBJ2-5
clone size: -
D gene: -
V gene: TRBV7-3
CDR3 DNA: TGTGCCAGCAGCCGTCCAGGGGAGGGGGAGACCCAGTACTTC
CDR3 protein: CASSRPGEGETQYF

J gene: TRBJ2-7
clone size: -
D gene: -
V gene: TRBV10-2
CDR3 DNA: TGCGCCAGCAGTGAGACGTTTGGCAAACTGGTTAGGGGCGAGCAGTACTTC
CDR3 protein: CASSETFGKLVRGEQYF

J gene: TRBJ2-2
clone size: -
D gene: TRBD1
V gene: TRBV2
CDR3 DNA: TGTGCCAGCAGCGGGACAGCCCGAAGCGGGGAGCTGTTTTTT
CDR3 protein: CASSGTARSGELFF

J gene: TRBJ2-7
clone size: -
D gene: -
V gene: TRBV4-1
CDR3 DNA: TGCGCCAGCAGCCTCTGGGACAGTGGGGAGGTACAGTACTTC
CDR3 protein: CASSLWDSGEVQYF

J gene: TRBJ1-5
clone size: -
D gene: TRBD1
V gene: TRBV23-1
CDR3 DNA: TGCGCCAGCAGTCAAGATCCGGGACAGGGGATCGTCTATAGCAATCAGCCCCAGCATTTT
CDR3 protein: CASSQDPGQGIVYSNQPQHF

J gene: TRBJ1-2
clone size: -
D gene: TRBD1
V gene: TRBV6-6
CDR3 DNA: TGTGCCAGCACCTTACAGGGGGAAAACTATGGCTACACCTTC
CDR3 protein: CASTLQGENYGYTF

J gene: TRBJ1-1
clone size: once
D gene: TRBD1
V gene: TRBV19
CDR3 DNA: TGTGCCAGTACCCCCGGGACAGGGGGGACTGAAGCTTTCTTT
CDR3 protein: CASTPGTGGTEAFF

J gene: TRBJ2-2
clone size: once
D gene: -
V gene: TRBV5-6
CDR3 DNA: TGTGCCAGCAGCTTGGGGTATAAACAGAGTTACACCGGGGAGCTGTTTTTT
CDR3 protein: CASSLGYKQSYTGELFF

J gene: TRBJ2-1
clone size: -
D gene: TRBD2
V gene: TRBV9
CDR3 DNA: TGTGCCAGCAGCGAGTCCAGACTAGCGGGGGGGCGGGTCGGTGAGCAGTTCTTC
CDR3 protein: CASSESRLAGGRVGEQFF

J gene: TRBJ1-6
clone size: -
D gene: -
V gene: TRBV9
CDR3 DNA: TGTGCCAGCAGCGTAGATTGGGGGGAGAATTCACCCCTCCACTTT
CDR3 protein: CASSVDWGENSPLHF

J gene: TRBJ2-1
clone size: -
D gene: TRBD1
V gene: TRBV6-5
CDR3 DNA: TGTGCCAGCAGTTATTCCCACTCGACAGGGAGATTCTTC
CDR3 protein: CASSYSHSTGRFF

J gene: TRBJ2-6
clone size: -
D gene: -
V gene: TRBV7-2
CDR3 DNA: TGTGCCAGCACCCCCACAAGGGCCAACGTCCTGACTTTC
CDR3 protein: CASTPTRANVLTF